This TCR beta chain came from a study of T cell responses to AZD1222 COVID-19 vaccine. Germline CDR1 and CDR2: SGDLS and YYNGEE. There are 14 residues in the CDR3. The J segment lost 5 bases and the V segment lost 4 bases, leaving 8 bases of the junction unmatched. The protocol was immunoSEQ multiplex PCR, while the TCRdb copy is restricted to in-frame clones and leaves out a portion. This sample yields nearly 200,000 clones, of which 90% to 95% are seen a single time; less than 1.2% belongs to the top ten. Here the sequenced sample was peripheral blood, taken 28 days after the second AZD1222 dose. This TCR was recovered from an adult who received the AZD1222 COVID-19 vaccine. V is TRBV9 and J is TRBJ1-1; 7 bases match TRBD1. The CDR3 is CASSSGTVRTEAFF. The CDR3 DNA reads TGTGCCAGCAGCTCAGGGACAGTACGGACTGAAGCTTTCTTT.